This T cell receptor (beta chain) derives from a study of T cells in Graves' hyperthyroidism and ophthalmopathy. Study-level findings and limits: Most expanded thyroid clonotypes above 0.001 recurred in blood.

Per germline, CDR1 SEHNR and CDR2 FQNEAQ (reference sequence). Trimming removed 2 bases from V and 4 bases from J, with 9 bases in between. The CDR3 runs 13 residues. TCR beta CDR3 sequences were amplified from RNA transcripts. HTBI primers were employed in a first-round RT-PCR of the TCR CDR3. Each CDR3 protein gets one entry after TCRdb re-called the multiplex PCR reads with MiXCR. This sample has about 590,000 distinct CDR3 sequences, with 15% to 18% found just once. The table lists this clonotype with many counts. What it binds is unknown. Sample: blood. This TCR was sampled from a young woman with Graves' hyperthyroidism. V and J are TRBV7-9 and TRBJ2-7, with D hard to call. The CDR3 DNA follows: TGTGCCAGCAGCTTATCAGCAGATTACGAGCAGTACTTC. Protein sequence: CASSLSADYEQYF.